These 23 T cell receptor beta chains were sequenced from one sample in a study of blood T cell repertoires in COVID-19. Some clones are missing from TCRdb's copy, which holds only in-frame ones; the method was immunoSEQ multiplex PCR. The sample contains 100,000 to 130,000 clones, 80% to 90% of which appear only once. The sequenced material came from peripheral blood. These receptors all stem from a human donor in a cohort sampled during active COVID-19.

Here the CDR3 DNA reads TGTGCCAGCAGCTTGGGGGACAGGGGAGGCGGGGAGCTGTTTTTT. Amino acid sequence: CASSLGDRGGGELFF. The chain links TRBV5-4 to TRBJ2-2; 10 nucleotides line up with TRBD1. The CDR3 length is 15 residues. The V segment lost 0 bases and the J segment 7 bases; nucleotides outside the gene matches: 3. The germline gives CDR1 SGHNT, CDR2 YYREEE (reference sequence).

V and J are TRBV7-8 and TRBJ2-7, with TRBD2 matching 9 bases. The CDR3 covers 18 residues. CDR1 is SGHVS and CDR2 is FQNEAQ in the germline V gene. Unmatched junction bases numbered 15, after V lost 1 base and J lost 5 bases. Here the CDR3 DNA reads TGTGCCAGCAGCTTAGGAAGGTCGCGCCTAGCGGGAATCGACGAGCAGTACTTC. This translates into CASSLGRSRLAGIDEQYF.

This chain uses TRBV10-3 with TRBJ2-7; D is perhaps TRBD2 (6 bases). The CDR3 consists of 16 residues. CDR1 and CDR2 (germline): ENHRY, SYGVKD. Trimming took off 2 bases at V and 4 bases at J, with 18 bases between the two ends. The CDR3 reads CAISEGGNGISYEQYF. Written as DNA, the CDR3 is TGTGCCATCAGTGAGGGGGGGAATGGGATCTCTTACGAGCAGTACTTC.

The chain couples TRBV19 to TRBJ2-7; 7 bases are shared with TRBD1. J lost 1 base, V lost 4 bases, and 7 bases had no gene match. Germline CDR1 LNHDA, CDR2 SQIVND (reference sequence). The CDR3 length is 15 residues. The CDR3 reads CASSTGDSRSYEQYF. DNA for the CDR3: TGTGCCAGTAGTACCGGGGACAGCAGATCCTACGAGCAGTACTTC. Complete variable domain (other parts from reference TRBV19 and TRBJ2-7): DGGITQSPKYLFRKEGQNVTLSCEQNLNHDAMYWYRQDPGQGLRLIYYSQIVNDFQKGDIAEGYSVSREKKESFPLTVTSAQKNPTAFYLCASSTGDSRSYEQYFGPGTRLTVT.

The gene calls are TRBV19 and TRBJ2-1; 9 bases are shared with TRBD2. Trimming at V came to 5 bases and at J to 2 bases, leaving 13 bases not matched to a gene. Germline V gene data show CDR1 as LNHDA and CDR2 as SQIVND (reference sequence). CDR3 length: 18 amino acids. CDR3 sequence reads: CASSPDPIAGAPYNEQFF. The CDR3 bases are TGTGCCAGTAGTCCTGACCCGATAGCGGGAGCCCCCTACAATGAGCAGTTCTTC.

The CDR3 loop reads CASSQSSRVSLAKNIQYF. The CDR3, as DNA: TGTGCCAGCAGCCAAAGTAGCAGGGTGTCCCTAGCCAAAAACATTCAGTACTTC. The V gene is TRBV14, the J gene TRBJ2-4; TRBD1 might be the D (5 bases). This CDR3 has 18 amino acids. V was clipped by 2 bases and J by 0 bases, with 17 bases between them. Germline assignment: CDR1 SGHDN and CDR2 FVKESK.

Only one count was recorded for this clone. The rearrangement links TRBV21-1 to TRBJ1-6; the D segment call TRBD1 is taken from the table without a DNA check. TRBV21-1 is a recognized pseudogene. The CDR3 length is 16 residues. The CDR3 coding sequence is TGTGCCAGCAGCAAGAGGCACACAGGGAGTAAATCACCCCTCCACTTT. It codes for CASSKRHTGSKSPLHF.

CDR3 DNA sequence: TGTGCCAGTAGTCTACCGGGACAGGGCTACGAGCAGTACTTC. It encodes CASSLPGQGYEQYF. The V and J genes are TRBV19 and TRBJ2-7, with 9 bases aligning to TRBD1. J lost 3 bases, V lost 5 bases, and 5 bases had no gene match. The CDR3 totals 14 residues. Germline V lookup: CDR1 LNHDA, CDR2 SQIVND (reference sequence).

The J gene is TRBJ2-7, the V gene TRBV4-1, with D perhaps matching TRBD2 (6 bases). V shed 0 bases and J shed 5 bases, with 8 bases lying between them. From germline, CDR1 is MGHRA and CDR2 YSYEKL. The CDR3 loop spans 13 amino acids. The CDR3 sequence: CASSQDRENEQYF. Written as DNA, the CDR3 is TGCGCCAGCAGCCAAGATCGGGAGAACGAGCAGTACTTC.

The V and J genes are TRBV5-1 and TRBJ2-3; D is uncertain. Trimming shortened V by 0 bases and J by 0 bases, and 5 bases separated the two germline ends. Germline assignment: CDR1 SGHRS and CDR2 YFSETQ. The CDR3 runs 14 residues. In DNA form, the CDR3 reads TGCGCCAGCAGCTTGGGGCAGAGCACAGATACGCAGTATTTT. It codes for CASSLGQSTDTQYF.

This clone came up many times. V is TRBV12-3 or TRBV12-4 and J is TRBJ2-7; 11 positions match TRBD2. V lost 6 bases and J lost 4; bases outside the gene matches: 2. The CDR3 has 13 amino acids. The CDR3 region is CASRTSGSYEQYF. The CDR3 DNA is TGTGCCAGCAGAACTAGCGGGAGTTACGAGCAGTACTTC.

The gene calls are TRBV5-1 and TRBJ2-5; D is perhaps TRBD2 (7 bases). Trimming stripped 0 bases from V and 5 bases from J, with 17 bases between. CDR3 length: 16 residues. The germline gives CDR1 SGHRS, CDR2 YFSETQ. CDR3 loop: CASSLGLGGRGETQYF. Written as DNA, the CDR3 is TGCGCCAGCAGCTTGGGGCTCGGGGGGCGCGGTGAGACCCAGTACTTC. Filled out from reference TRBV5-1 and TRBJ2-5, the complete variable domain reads KAGVTQTPRYLIKTRGQQVTLSCSPISGHRSVSWYQQTPGQGLQFLFEYFSETQRNKGNFPGRFSGRQFSNSRSEMNVSTLELGDSALYLCASSLGLGGRGETQYFGPGTRLLVL.

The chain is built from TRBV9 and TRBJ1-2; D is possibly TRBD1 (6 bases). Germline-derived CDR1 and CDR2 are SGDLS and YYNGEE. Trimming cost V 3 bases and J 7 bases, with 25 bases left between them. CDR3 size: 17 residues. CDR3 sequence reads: CASSARFLGAKEGGYTF. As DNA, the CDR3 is TGTGCCAGCAGCGCCCGATTTTTGGGGGCCAAAGAGGGTGGCTACACCTTC.

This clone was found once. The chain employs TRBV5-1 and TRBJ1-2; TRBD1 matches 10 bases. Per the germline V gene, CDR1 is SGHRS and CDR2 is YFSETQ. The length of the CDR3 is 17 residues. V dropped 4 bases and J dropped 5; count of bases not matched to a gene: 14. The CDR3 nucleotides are TGCGCCAGCAGCCCTTCCGGGACAGGGGTCTCAAATTATGGCTACACCTTC. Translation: CASSPSGTGVSNYGYTF.

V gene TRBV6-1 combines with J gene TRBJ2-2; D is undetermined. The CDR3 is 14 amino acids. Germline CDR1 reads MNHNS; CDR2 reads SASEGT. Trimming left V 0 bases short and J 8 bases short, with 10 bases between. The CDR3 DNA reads TGTGCCAGCAGTGAAGCGTACCCTCAGGGGGAGCTGTTTTTT. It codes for CASSEAYPQGELFF.

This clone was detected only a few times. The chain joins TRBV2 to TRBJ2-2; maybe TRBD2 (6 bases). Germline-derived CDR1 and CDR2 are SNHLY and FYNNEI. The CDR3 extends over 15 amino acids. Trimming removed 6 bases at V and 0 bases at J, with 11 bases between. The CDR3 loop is CASRDGRTNTGELFF. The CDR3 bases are TGTGCCAGCAGGGACGGGAGAACGAACACCGGGGAGCTGTTTTTT.

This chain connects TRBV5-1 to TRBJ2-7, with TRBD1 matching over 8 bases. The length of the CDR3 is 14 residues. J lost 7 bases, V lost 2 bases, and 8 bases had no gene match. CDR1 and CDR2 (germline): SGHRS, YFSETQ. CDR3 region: CASSLEGTGLEQYF. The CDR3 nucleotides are TGCGCCAGCAGCTTAGAAGGGACAGGCTTAGAGCAGTACTTC.

CDR3 loop: CASSVGGQGINSPLHF. The CDR3 DNA reads as TGTGCCAGCAGCGTAGGGGGACAGGGTATTAATTCACCCCTCCACTTT. The V gene is TRBV9, the J gene TRBJ1-6, with TRBD1 matching 9 bases. The germline V gene has CDR1 SGDLS and CDR2 YYNGEE. V lost 0 bases to trimming and J lost 6 bases; unmatched junction nucleotides: 4. The CDR3 runs to 16 residues.

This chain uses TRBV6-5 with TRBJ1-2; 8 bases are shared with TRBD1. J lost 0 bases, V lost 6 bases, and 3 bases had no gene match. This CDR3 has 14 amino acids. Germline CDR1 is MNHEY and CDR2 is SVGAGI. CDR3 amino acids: CASRQGETNYGYTF. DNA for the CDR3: TGTGCCAGCAGACAGGGGGAGACTAACTATGGCTACACCTTC.

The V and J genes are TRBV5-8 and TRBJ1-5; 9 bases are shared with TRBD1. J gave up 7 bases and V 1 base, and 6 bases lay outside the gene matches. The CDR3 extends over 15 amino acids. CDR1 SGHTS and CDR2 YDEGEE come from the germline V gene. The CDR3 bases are TGTGCCAGCAGCTTGTCTGGGACAGGGTTCCAGCCCCAGCATTTT. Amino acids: CASSLSGTGFQPQHF.

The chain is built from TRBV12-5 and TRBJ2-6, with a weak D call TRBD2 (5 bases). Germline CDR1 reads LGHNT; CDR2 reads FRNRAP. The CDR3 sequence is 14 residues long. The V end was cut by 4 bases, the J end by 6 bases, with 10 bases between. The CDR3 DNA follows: TGTGCTAGTGGTTACTCCGGGAAGGCCAACGTCCTGACTTTC. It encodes CASGYSGKANVLTF.

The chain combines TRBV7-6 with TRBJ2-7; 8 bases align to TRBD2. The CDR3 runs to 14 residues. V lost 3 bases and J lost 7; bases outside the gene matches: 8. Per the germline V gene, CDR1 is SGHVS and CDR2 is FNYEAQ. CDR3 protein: CASSLEAGVSEQYF. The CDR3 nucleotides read TGTGCCAGCAGCTTGGAAGCGGGAGTTAGTGAGCAGTACTTC.

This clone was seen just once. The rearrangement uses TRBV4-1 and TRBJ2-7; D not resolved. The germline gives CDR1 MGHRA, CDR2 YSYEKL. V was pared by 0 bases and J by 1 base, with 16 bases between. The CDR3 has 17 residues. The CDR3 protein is CASSQEESGGSSYEQYF. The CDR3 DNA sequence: TGCGCCAGCAGCCAAGAAGAGTCAGGTGGTTCGTCCTACGAGCAGTACTTC.